Below are 9 T cell receptor beta chains sequenced from a single sample in a study of human T cells and chemical hapten exposure. TCRdb ran MiXCR on the RACE reads and lists one entry per CDR3 protein. The sample yields 89,000 or so distinct CDR3 sequences, 7.5% to 9.5% seen once. Regarding time point: pre-sensitization, week 0. Noted treatment: therapeutic diphenylcyclopropenone sensitization with weekly scalp DPC. Sequencing was performed on whole blood, taken in connection with sensitization to the hapten diphenylcyclopropenone (DPC). These TCRs come from a man aged 40-55 years with alopecia areata. Some clones in this sample may be carry-over from other donors' samples.

This clonotype has a count of ten or more. This chain joins TRBV7-2 and TRBJ1-4, with D maybe TRBD1 (5 bases). V was shortened by 2 bases and J by 8 bases, with 18 bases between the two germline ends. Germline CDR1 and CDR2: SGHTA and FQGNSA. This CDR3 is built from 16 residues. For the CDR3, the DNA is TGTGCCAGCAGCTTAAGTCCCTTGGCAGGGCAGGAAAAACTGTTTTTT. It encodes CASSLSPLAGQEKLFF. The entire variable domain, with the rest obtained from reference TRBV7-2 and TRBJ1-4, is as follows: GAGVSQSPSNKVTEKGKDVELRCDPISGHTALYWYRQSLGQGLEFLIYFQGNSAPDKSGLPSDRFSAERTGGSVSTLTIQRTQQEDSAVYLCASSLSPLAGQEKLFFGSGTQLSVL.

For this clonotype: It is likely a read error, because the conserved phenylalanine at the end of the CDR3 is missing. The J gene is TRBJ1-5, the V gene TRBV29-1; 7 bases map to TRBD1. V dropped 6 bases and J dropped 2; count of bases not matched to a gene: 7. From germline, CDR1 is SQVTM and CDR2 ANQGSEA. CDR3 size: 14 residues. Here the CDR3 DNA reads TGCAGCGTCTCCATTACAGGGGGCAATCAGCCCCAGCATCTT. This sequence encodes CSVSITGGNQPQHL.

This clonotype has only a few counts. The CDR3 sequence: CASSPGLSTDTQYF. CDR3 DNA sequence: TGTGCCAGCTCACCTGGCCTGAGCACAGATACGCAGTATTTT. The chain links TRBV18 to TRBJ2-3, with unresolved D. From germline, CDR1 is KGHSH and CDR2 LQKENI. The CDR3 is 14 residues long. V shed 3 bases and J shed 0 bases, with 7 bases lying between them.

The table lists this clonotype with a few counts. The chain joins TRBV13 to TRBJ2-1; 11 bases align to TRBD2. The ends lost 3 bases at V and 7 bases at J; junction bases unmatched: 8. Germline V gene lookup returns CDR1 PRHDT and CDR2 FYEKMQ (reference sequence). This CDR3 has 16 amino acids. Here the CDR3 reads CASSFRLAGKGNEQFF. In nucleotides, the CDR3 is TGTGCCAGCAGCTTTAGACTAGCGGGAAAGGGGAATGAGCAGTTCTTC.

This clonotype turned up a few times. The rearrangement uses TRBV19 and TRBJ1-5; D is unclear. Germline assignment: CDR1 LNHDA and CDR2 SQIVND (reference sequence). The CDR3 contains 15 residues. Deletions cut 0 bases from V and 7 bases from J, with 13 bases between. The CDR3 DNA reads as TGTGCCAGTAGTATAGATCCCCCACTCGAACAGCCCCAGCATTTT. Its translation: CASSIDPPLEQPQHF.

This clonotype was seen ten or more times. The rearrangement joins TRBV28 to TRBJ1-5, with no clear D. Germline-derived CDR1 and CDR2 are MDHEN and SYDVKM. This CDR3 is built from 12 residues. V lost 6 bases and J lost 6, with 9 bases in between. The CDR3: CASSLLGQPQHF. CDR3 sequence (DNA): TGTGCCAGCAGCCTGTTGGGTCAGCCCCAGCATTTT.

The chain uses TRBV18 and TRBJ1-5; unclear D gene. The germline V and J ends were trimmed by 3 bases and 1 base, with 4 bases remaining between them. The CDR3 is made up of 13 amino acids. CDR1 and CDR2 (germline): KGHSH, LQKENI. The CDR3 nucleotides are TGTGCCAGCTCACCTCAGAGCAATCAGCCCCAGCATTTT. Translation gives CASSPQSNQPQHF.

V and J are TRBV18 and TRBJ2-3; the D gene could be TRBD1 or TRBD2 (5 bases each). Germline V gives CDR1 KGHSH, CDR2 LQKENI. The CDR3 consists of 16 residues. V was pared by 4 bases and J by 6 bases, with 20 bases between. The DNA of the CDR3 is TGTGCCAGCTCACAGACCGGGACCTCCCCGAAGGATACGCAGTATTTT. Its protein product is CASSQTGTSPKDTQYF.

This chain links TRBV7-9 with TRBJ2-5; the D gene is possibly TRBD2 (6 bases). Trimming left V 10 bases short and J 5 bases short, with 11 bases between. There are 11 residues in the CDR3. Per germline, CDR1 SEHNR and CDR2 FQNEAQ (reference sequence). The chain's CDR3 is CATEGGETQYF. DNA for the CDR3: TGTGCCACGGAGGGTGGGGAGACCCAGTACTTC.